The clone carrying this TCR beta chain showed up just once. The record originates from a study of CD8+ T cells in alopecia areata. At the level of the study: Tofacitinib was given for 6 to 18 months, then stopped for 6 months.

The CDR3 covers 14 residues. Germline V gene lookup returns CDR1 SQVTM and CDR2 ANQGSEA. V was trimmed by 6 bases and J by 0 bases, leaving 15 bases between them. Treatment specified: oral pan-JAK inhibitor, 5-10 mg twice daily. Sequencing relied on a cDNA template that was reverse transcribed from extracted RNA. The protocol was immunoSEQ multiplex PCR, while the TCRdb copy is restricted to in-frame clones and leaves out a portion. The data hold fewer than 150,000 clones, with roughly three fifths observed a single time. The origin of this receptor is a human donor with alopecia areata. The starting material was CD4+ T cells sorted from blood, obtained at week 24, from a patient treated with tofacitinib. The genes are TRBV29-1 and TRBJ2-7; D might be TRBD1 (6 bases). The CDR3 region is CSVEQGTNSYEQYF. CDR3 DNA: TGCAGCGTCGAACAGGGAACCAACTCCTACGAGCAGTACTTC.